These 5 T cell receptor beta chains were sequenced from one sample in a study of T cell responses to AZD1222 COVID-19 vaccine. Sequencing was performed with immunoSEQ multiplex PCR; in TCRdb, only in-frame clones are kept and a portion is missing. The sample lists roughly 70,000 clones, 87% occurring once. The input for sequencing was peripheral blood, taken 28 days after the second AZD1222 dose. These receptors all stem from an adult who received the AZD1222 COVID-19 vaccine.

On this clone: At one of its ends the junction is not consistent with the germline gene, which may arise from a read error. This chain connects TRBV7-2 to TRBJ2-5, with 13 bases identical to TRBD2. Per germline, CDR1 SGHTA and CDR2 FQGNSA. The CDR3 covers 15 residues. CDR3 sequence reads: CASGLAGVSQGTQYF. CDR3 nucleotides: TGTGCCAGCGGACTAGCGGGAGTGAGCCAAGGGACCCAGTACTTC. The full variable domain, rest sourced from reference TRBV7-2 and TRBJ2-5, is GAGVSQSPSNKVTEKGKDVELRCDPISGHTALYWYRQSLGQGLEFLIYFQGNSAPDKSGLPSDRFSAERTGGSVSTLTIQRTQQEDSAVYLCASGLAGVSQGTQYFGPGTRLLVL.

V usage is TRBV3-1 (or the pseudogene TRBV3-2) and J usage is TRBJ2-7, with 15 bases that match TRBD2. The germline V gene encodes CDR1 LGHDT and CDR2 YNNKEL (reference sequence). Unmatched junction bases numbered 4, after V lost 3 bases and J lost 4 bases. CDR3 length: 16 residues. The CDR3 spells CASSHGLAGGPYEQYF. The CDR3 DNA follows: TGTGCCAGCAGCCACGGACTAGCGGGAGGGCCATACGAGCAGTACTTC.

The chain employs TRBV3-1 (or the pseudogene TRBV3-2) and TRBJ2-2; 15 nucleotides line up with TRBD2. This CDR3 has 18 residues. V lost 1 base, J lost 5 bases, and 5 bases stayed unmatched. Germline V gene data show CDR1 as LGHDT and CDR2 as YNNKEL (reference sequence). The CDR3 region has the DNA TGTGCCAGCAGCCAAGGCGGGACTAGCGGGGGGCGGACCGGGGAGCTGTTTTTT. This translates into CASSQGGTSGGRTGELFF.

The V gene is TRBV19, the J gene TRBJ1-3; D remains unclear. Trimming shortened V by 4 bases and J by 2 bases, and 12 bases separated the two germline ends. Germline V gives CDR1 LNHDA, CDR2 SQIVND (reference sequence). The CDR3 has 15 amino acids. The DNA for the CDR3 is TGTGCCAGTAGTACCCACCGCCCGACTGGAAACACCATATATTTT. Its protein product is CASSTHRPTGNTIYF.

The chain carries TRBV5-5 and TRBJ2-7; 11 nucleotides line up with TRBD2. CDR1 is SGHKS, CDR2 YYEKEE, per germline (reference sequence). This CDR3 is 16 amino acids long. The V gene end was trimmed by 0 bases and the J gene end by 0 bases; junction bases not matched to a gene: 2. The CDR3 DNA reads as TGTGCCAGCAGCTTGGCGACTAGCGGGGTCTCCTACGAGCAGTACTTC. As protein: CASSLATSGVSYEQYF.